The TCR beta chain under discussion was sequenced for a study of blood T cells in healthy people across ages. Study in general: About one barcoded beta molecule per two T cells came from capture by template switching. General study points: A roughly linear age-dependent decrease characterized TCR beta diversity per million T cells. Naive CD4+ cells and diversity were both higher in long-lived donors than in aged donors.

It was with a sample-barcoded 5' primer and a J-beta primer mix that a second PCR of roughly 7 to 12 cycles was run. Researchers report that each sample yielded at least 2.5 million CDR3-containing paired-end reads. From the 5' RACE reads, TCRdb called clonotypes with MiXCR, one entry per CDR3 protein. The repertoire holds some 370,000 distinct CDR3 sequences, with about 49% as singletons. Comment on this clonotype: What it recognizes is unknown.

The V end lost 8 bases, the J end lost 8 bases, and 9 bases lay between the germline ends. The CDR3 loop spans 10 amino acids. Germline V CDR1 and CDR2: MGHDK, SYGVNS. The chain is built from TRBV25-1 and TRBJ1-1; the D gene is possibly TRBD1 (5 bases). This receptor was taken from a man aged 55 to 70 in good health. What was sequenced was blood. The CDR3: CASSGGEAFF. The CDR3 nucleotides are TGTGCCAGCTCCGGGGGAGAAGCTTTCTTT.